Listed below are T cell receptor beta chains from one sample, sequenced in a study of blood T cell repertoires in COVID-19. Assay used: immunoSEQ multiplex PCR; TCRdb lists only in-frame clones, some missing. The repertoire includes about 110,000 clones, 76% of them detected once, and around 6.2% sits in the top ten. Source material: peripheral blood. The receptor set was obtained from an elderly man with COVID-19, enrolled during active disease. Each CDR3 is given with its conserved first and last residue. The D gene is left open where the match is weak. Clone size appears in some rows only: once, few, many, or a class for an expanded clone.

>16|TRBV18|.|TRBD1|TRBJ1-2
TGTGCCAGCTCACCAGTGAGGGACAGGAGTAACTATGGCTACACCTTC
CASSPVRDRSNYGYTF
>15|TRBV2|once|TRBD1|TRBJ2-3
TGTGCCAGCAGTGAAGGACAGGGGATACCAGATACGCAGTATTTT
CASSEGQGIPDTQYF
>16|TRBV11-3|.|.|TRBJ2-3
TGTGCCAGCAGCTTAGTGGCTGAATCCCAAGCAGATACGCAGTATTTT
CASSLVAESQADTQYF
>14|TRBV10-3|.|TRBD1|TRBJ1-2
TGTGCCATCAGTGAGTCGGCGACAGGGGTCGGCTACACCTTC
CAISESATGVGYTF
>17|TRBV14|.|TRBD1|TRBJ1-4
TGTGCCAGCAGCCAAGGAAAGACAGGGGCAACTAATGAAAAACTGTTTTTT
CASSQGKTGATNEKLFF
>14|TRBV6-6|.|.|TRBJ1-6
TGTGCCAGCAGGATAAGGGGTAATAATTCACCCCTCCACTTT
CASRIRGNNSPLHF
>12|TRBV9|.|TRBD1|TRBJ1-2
TGTGCCAGCAGCAATCAGGGGGATGGCTACACCTTC
CASSNQGDGYTF
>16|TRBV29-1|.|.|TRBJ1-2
TGCAGCGTTGGCCCCACAGGGAAGCGGAGTAACTATGGCTACACCTTC
CSVGPTGKRSNYGYTF
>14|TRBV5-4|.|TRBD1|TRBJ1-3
TGTGCCAGCAGCTTGACAGGGGGCGCGGACACCATATATTTT
CASSLTGGADTIYF
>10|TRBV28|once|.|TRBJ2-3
TGTGCCAGCAGTGGGCGCTCGCAGTATTTT
CASSGRSQYF
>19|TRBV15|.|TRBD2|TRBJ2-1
TGTGCCACCAGCCGAGACGACCCCGGAGCGGGATCTGACTACAATGAGCAGTTCTTC
CATSRDDPGAGSDYNEQFF
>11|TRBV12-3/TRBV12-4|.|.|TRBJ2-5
TGTGCCAGCAGTCCTCGGGAGACCCAGTACTTC
CASSPRETQYF
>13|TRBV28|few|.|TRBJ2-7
TGTGCCAGCAGTCTCCATCAAGGAGACGAGCAGTACTTC
CASSLHQGDEQYF
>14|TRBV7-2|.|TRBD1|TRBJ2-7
TGTGCCAGCAGCTCTCGACAGGGGTCCTACGAGCAGTACTTC
CASSSRQGSYEQYF
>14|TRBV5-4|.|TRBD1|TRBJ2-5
TGTGCCAGCAGCTTTAGTACAGGGGAGGAGACCCAGTACTTC
CASSFSTGEETQYF
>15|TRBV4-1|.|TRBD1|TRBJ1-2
TGCGCCAGCAGCCTAGGACAGGGAGCTAACTATGGCTACACCTTC
CASSLGQGANYGYTF
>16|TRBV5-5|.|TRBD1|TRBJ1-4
TGTGCCAGCAGCTTGGCCAGACAGGGGTCTATTGAAAAACTGTTTTTT
CASSLARQGSIEKLFF
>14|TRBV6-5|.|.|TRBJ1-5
TGTGCCAGCAGACCAACAGGAATAAGGCAGCCCCAGCATTTT
CASRPTGIRQPQHF
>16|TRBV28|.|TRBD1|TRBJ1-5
TGTGCCAGCAGTCGTCGGACAGGGGTTAGCAATCAGCCCCAGCATTTT
CASSRRTGVSNQPQHF
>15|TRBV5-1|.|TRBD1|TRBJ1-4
TGCGCCAGCAGCACTGGACAGGGGATTGGTGAAAAACTGTTTTTT
CASSTGQGIGEKLFF
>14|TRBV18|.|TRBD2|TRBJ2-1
TGTGCCAGCGCCGGGACTAGTCCCTACAATGAGCAGTTCTTC
CASAGTSPYNEQFF
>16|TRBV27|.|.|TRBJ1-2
TGTGCCAGCAGTTCCTACCCCAAGGGGGCTAACTATGGCTACACCTTC
CASSSYPKGANYGYTF
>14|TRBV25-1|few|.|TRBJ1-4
TGTGCCAGCAGTGACGTCGGTGGTAATGAAAAACTGTTTTTT
CASSDVGGNEKLFF
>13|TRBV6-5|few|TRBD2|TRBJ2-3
TGTGCCAGTATAGCGGGAGGCGGGGATACGCAGTATTTT
CASIAGGGDTQYF
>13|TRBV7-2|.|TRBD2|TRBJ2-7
TGTGCCAGCAGCTTAGCTACGGCGGGAGGAAAGTACTTC
CASSLATAGGKYF
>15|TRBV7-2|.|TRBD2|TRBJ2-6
TGTGCCAGCCGGCGGGGGGCCTCGGGGGCCAACGTCCTGACTTTC
CASRRGASGANVLTF
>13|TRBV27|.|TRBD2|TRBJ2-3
TGTGCCAGCAGTCCGCTCGGGAGGAATACGCAGTATTTT
CASSPLGRNTQYF
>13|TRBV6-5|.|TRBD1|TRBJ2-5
TGTGCCAGCAGCCGGACAGGGAAAGAGACCCAGTACTTC
CASSRTGKETQYF
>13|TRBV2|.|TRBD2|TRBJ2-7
TGTGCCAGCACCCCTAGCGGGACGAACGAGCAGTACTTC
CASTPSGTNEQYF
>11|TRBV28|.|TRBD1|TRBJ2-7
TGTGCCAGCAGTTCTCGACAGGGGCTTAACTTC
CASSSRQGLNF
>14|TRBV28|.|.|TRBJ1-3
TGTGCCAGCAGTCCTAGGGGGTACGGAAACACCATATATTTT
CASSPRGYGNTIYF
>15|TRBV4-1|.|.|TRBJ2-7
TGCGCCAGCAGCCAAGTGAGGGGGGGGTCCTACGAGCAGTACTTC
CASSQVRGGSYEQYF
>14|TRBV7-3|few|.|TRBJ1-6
TGTGCCAGCAGCCAAACGGGTTGGGATTCACCCCTCCACTTT
CASSQTGWDSPLHF
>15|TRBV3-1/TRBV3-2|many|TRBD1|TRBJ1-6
TGTGCCAGCAGCCAACAGACAGGGAATGGTTCACCCCTCCACTTT
CASSQQTGNGSPLHF
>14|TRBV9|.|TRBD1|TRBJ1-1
TGTGCCAGCAGCCCCGGACAGGGGGCAACTGAAGCTTTCTTT
CASSPGQGATEAFF
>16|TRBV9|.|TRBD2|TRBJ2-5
TGTGCCAGCAGCCCCCGGTTAGCGGGAGCGGGCGAGACCCAGTACTTC
CASSPRLAGAGETQYF
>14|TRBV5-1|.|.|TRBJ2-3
TGCGCCAGCAGCGGACAAGCTAGCACAGATACGCAGTATTTT
CASSGQASTDTQYF
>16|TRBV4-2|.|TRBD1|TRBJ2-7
TGTGCCAGCAGCCAAGCGCCGGGACAGGGGGTCTACGAGCAGTACTTC
CASSQAPGQGVYEQYF
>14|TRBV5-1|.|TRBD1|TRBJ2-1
TGCGCCAGCAGCTCTGGACAGGTTATCAATGAGCAGTTCTTC
CASSSGQVINEQFF
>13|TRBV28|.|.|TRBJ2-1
TGTGCCAGCACCTCTTGGACTACTGGTGAGCAGTTCTTC
CASTSWTTGEQFF
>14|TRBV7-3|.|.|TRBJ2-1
TGTGCCAGCAGTACAGGGTCAGCTTACAATGAGCAGTTCTTC
CASSTGSAYNEQFF
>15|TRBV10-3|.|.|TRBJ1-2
TGTGCCATCAGCCCGAAGGGGGGGCAGGACTATGGCTACACCTTC
CAISPKGGQDYGYTF
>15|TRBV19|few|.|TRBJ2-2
TGTGCCAGTAGTGAGGAGTACGGATTCACCGGGGAGCTGTTTTTT
CASSEEYGFTGELFF
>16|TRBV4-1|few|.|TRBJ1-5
TGCGCCAGCAGCCAAAGGGGAGGGGCAAGCAATCAGCCCCAGCATTTT
CASSQRGGASNQPQHF
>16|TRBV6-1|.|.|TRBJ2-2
TGTGCCAGCAGTGAAGTAGGACAGCCGAACACCGGGGAGCTGTTTTTT
CASSEVGQPNTGELFF
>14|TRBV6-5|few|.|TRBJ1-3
TGTGCCAGCAGTAGGGGGGGCCCTGGAAACACCATATATTTT
CASSRGGPGNTIYF